The 11 T cell receptor beta chains reported below all come from one sample, sequenced in a study of cytomegalovirus exposure and HLA in healthy donors. The method was immunoSEQ multiplex PCR; TCRdb's version includes in-frame clones alone and lacks a portion of them. The table records approximately 200,000 clones, more than 80% of them present only once. The sample was PBMCs. Receptors were obtained from a man aged 18 to 29 in good health and CMV-seropositive.

The gene calls are TRBV7-2 and TRBJ2-7; the match to TRBD1 covers 10 bases. The CDR3 is made up of 14 amino acids. Germline V gene lookup returns CDR1 SGHTA and CDR2 FQGNSA. V gave up 1 base and J gave up 8 bases; unmatched junction bases: 5. The CDR3 here is CASSLGTGGWKQYF. CDR3 nucleotide sequence: TGTGCCAGCAGCTTAGGGACAGGGGGATGGAAGCAGTACTTC.

This chain connects TRBV27 to TRBJ2-1, with 7 bases fitting TRBD1. This CDR3 contains 16 residues. CDR1 MNHEY and CDR2 SMNVEV come from the germline V gene (reference sequence). The V and J ends lost 5 bases and 0 bases, in that order; junction bases with no gene match: 7. The CDR3: CASSTAGTASYNEQFF. The CDR3 nucleotides are TGTGCCAGCAGTACGGCCGGGACAGCCTCCTACAATGAGCAGTTCTTC.

The CDR3 DNA is TGTGCCAGCAGTCCAGGGACAGGGCAGACGACCCAGTACTTC. Translated, it gives CASSPGTGQTTQYF. The chain recombines TRBV27 with TRBJ2-5; TRBD1 matches 9 bases. Germline assignment: CDR1 MNHEY and CDR2 SMNVEV (reference sequence). This CDR3 is built from 14 residues. With V trimmed by 5 bases and J by 7 bases, 8 bases remained unmatched.

V is TRBV4-3 and J is TRBJ2-3; 7 bases agree with TRBD2. This CDR3 is built from 17 residues. Germline CDR1 LGHNA, CDR2 YSLEER. V trimming: 4 bases; J trimming: 1 base; junction bases outside the gene matches: 11. The CDR3 region has the DNA TGCGCCAGCAGCCCCCGGCTGGGTAGCGGGCGCACAGATACGCAGTATTTT. Translation: CASSPRLGSGRTDTQYF.

This CDR3 is CSVGPRDRALEQYF. The CDR3 DNA is TGCAGCGTTGGGCCCCGGGACAGGGCTCTCGAGCAGTACTTC. This chain links TRBV29-1 with TRBJ2-7, with TRBD1 matching over 9 bases. The J segment lost 6 bases and the V segment lost 4 bases, leaving 10 bases of the junction unmatched. CDR1 SQVTM and CDR2 ANQGSEA come from the germline V gene. This CDR3 has 14 amino acids.

This chain links TRBV20-1 with TRBJ2-5, with 7 bases identical to TRBD2. V shed 8 bases and J 3 bases; nucleotides not matched to a gene: 3. The CDR3 has 11 amino acids. Germline lookup yields CDR1 DFQATT and CDR2 SNEGSKA (reference sequence). The CDR3 loop reads CSTSGEETQYF. In DNA form, the CDR3 reads TGCAGTACCAGCGGGGAAGAGACCCAGTACTTC.

In the case of this clone: In the same sample, other DNA sequences code for this CDR3. This sequence joins TRBV19 and TRBJ2-7, with TRBD2 matching 12 bases. CDR3 length: 15 residues. The V and J ends lost 1 base and 2 bases, in that order; junction bases with no gene match: 0. The germline V gene has CDR1 LNHDA and CDR2 SQIVND (reference sequence). CDR3 sequence: CASSIGLAGAYEQYF. CDR3 in DNA: TGTGCCAGTAGTATAGGACTAGCGGGGGCCTACGAGCAGTACTTC.

The genes are TRBV11-3 and TRBJ2-7; tentative D call: TRBD1 (5 bases). Per germline, CDR1 SGHNT and CDR2 YENEEA. Trimming removed 6 bases at V and 6 bases at J, with 12 bases between. This CDR3 is built from 12 residues. CDR3 residues: CASSAPGSEQYF. CDR3 sequence (DNA): TGTGCCAGCAGTGCCCCAGGGTCCGAGCAGTACTTC.

The V gene is TRBV6-5, the J gene TRBJ2-2, with D hard to call. CDR1 is MNHEY and CDR2 is SVGAGI in the germline V gene. Trimming removed 4 bases at V and 2 bases at J, with 11 bases between. This CDR3 has 15 residues. CDR3 in DNA: TGTGCCAGCAGTTTTGTTCAGGTCAACACCGGGGAGCTGTTTTTT. Translated, it gives CASSFVQVNTGELFF.

This chain uses TRBV7-2 with TRBJ2-7; 9 bases map to TRBD1. CDR3 length: 17 amino acids. J gave up 1 base and V 2 bases, and 9 bases lay outside the gene matches. Germline CDR1 and CDR2: SGHTA and FQGNSA. DNA of the CDR3: TGTGCCAGCAGCTTAAGGATGGGACAGGGCCGATCCTACGAGCAGTACTTC. Translated: CASSLRMGQGRSYEQYF.

This chain links TRBV4-3 with TRBJ1-2; no clear D. This CDR3 has 13 amino acids. Germline values: CDR1 LGHNA, CDR2 YSLEER. The V end lost 0 bases, the J end lost 8 bases, and 10 bases lay between the germline ends. The CDR3 region has the DNA TGCGCCAGCAGCCAAGAAAGACAATACGGCTACACCTTC. Translated, it gives CASSQERQYGYTF.